The next 21 T cell receptor beta chains were all read from a single sample in a study of blood T cell repertoires in COVID-19. The assay was immunoSEQ multiplex PCR, and TCRdb's table has in-frame clones only and misses some. The table shows 100,000 to 150,000 clones, with 84% occurring only once. What was sequenced was PBMCs or T cells enriched from blood (not recorded which). The receptors were gathered from a woman in her 30s who had recovered from COVID-19.

This clone has only one observation. The rearrangement links TRBV6-4 to TRBJ2-1; 10 bases fit TRBD2. The CDR3 consists of 13 residues. CDR1 is MRHNA and CDR2 is SNTAGT in the germline V gene. V lost 8 bases to trimming and J lost 6 bases; unmatched junction nucleotides: 4. CDR3 DNA: TGTGCCAGCTCTTGGACTAGCGGCAATGAGCAGTTCTTC. It specifies CASSWTSGNEQFF.

The chain couples TRBV28 to TRBJ1-5; the D gene is possibly TRBD1 (6 bases). The CDR3 has 14 amino acids. V lost 5 bases and J 3 bases, leaving 11 bases between the germline ends. In germline, CDR1 is MDHEN, CDR2 SYDVKM. The CDR3 sequence: CASSPRGNNQPQHF. The CDR3, as DNA: TGTGCCAGCAGTCCCAGGGGTAACAATCAGCCCCAGCATTTT.

A single count supports this clone. The chain joins TRBV4-1 to TRBJ2-7, with D possibly TRBD2 on 5 matching bases. The germline CDR1 and CDR2 sequences are MGHRA and YSYEKL. The V and J ends lost 1 base and 9 bases respectively, with 10 bases between them. The CDR3 consists of 12 residues. As DNA, the CDR3 is TGCGCCAGCAGCCAAGGTCCGGGGAGGCAGTACTTC. It specifies CASSQGPGRQYF.

The chain uses TRBV28 and TRBJ1-4; 11 bases map to TRBD1. The V and J ends lost 5 bases and 8 bases, in that order; junction bases with no gene match: 4. The V gene's germline CDR1 is MDHEN and CDR2 SYDVKM. The CDR3 contains 14 residues. The CDR3 reads CASSGQGAGEKLFF. As DNA, the CDR3 is TGTGCCAGCAGTGGACAGGGGGCCGGCGAAAAACTGTTTTTT.

This clone has a count of ten or more. The chain couples TRBV6-4 to TRBJ2-2; TRBD2 matches at 7 bases. The CDR3 length is 13 residues. The V and J ends lost 3 bases and 6 bases, in that order; junction bases with no gene match: 1. The germline V gene encodes CDR1 MRHNA and CDR2 SNTAGT. In nucleotides, the CDR3 is TGTGCCAGCAGTGAGCGGGAGCCCGGGGAGCTGTTTTTT. Translating it yields CASSEREPGELFF.

The rearrangement joins TRBV18 to TRBJ2-1; 10 bases align to TRBD2. CDR1 and CDR2 (germline): KGHSH, LQKENI. J gave up 6 bases and V 0 bases, and 5 bases lay outside the gene matches. There are 16 residues in the CDR3. CDR3 in DNA: TGTGCCAGCTCACCACCACGCCTAGCGGGAGTCAATGAGCAGTTCTTC. It is translated as CASSPPRLAGVNEQFF. Supplemented by reference TRBV18 and TRBJ2-1, the full variable domain reads NAGVMQNPRHLVRRRGQEARLRCSPMKGHSHVYWYRQLPEEGLKFMVYLQKENIIDESGMPKERFSAEFPKEGPSILRIQQVVRGDSAAYFCASSPPRLAGVNEQFFGPGTRLTVL.

This chain's CDR3 is CASIGGNLSNEKLFF. The CDR3 DNA is TGTGCCAGCATAGGGGGAAATCTGTCTAATGAAAAACTGTTTTTT. The rearrangement joins TRBV6-5 to TRBJ1-4; D possibly corresponds to TRBD1 (6 bases). The CDR3 contains 15 residues. CDR1 is MNHEY and CDR2 is SVGAGI in the germline V gene. The V gene lost 7 bases and the J gene lost 3 bases, with 15 bases spanning the gap.

The genes are TRBV11-2 and TRBJ2-3, with 11 bases that match TRBD1. There are 16 residues in the CDR3. Germline V CDR1 and CDR2: SGHAT, FQNNGV. With 5 bases clipped from V and 4 bases from J, the junction kept 8 bases outside the gene matches. The CDR3 DNA reads as TGTGCCAGCAGCCCCGGACAGGGGGCTTCCGCAGATACGCAGTATTTT. It encodes CASSPGQGASADTQYF.

The genes are TRBV12-3 or TRBV12-4 and TRBJ2-7; weak D call: TRBD1 (5 bases). The CDR3 runs to 13 residues. Trimming stripped 4 bases from V and 4 bases from J, with 11 bases between. CDR3 sequence (DNA): TGTGCCAGCAGTTCGTATCAGGGATACGAGCAGTACTTC. This encodes CASSSYQGYEQYF.

The chain uses TRBV10-3 and TRBJ1-1; D gene ambiguous. The V end lost 7 bases, the J end lost 0 bases, and 9 bases lay between the germline ends. The CDR3 spans 13 residues. Germline V gene lookup returns CDR1 ENHRY and CDR2 SYGVKD. The CDR3 bases are TGTGCCATCATGGGGAGGGTGAACACTGAAGCTTTCTTT. It codes for CAIMGRVNTEAFF.

This clone came up a few times. The CDR3 DNA is TGTGCCAGCTCACCAATCCCCGGGTCTGGGGCCAACGTCCTGACTTTC. Translated, it gives CASSPIPGSGANVLTF. This chain joins TRBV18 and TRBJ2-6; D not certain. The germline V gene encodes CDR1 KGHSH and CDR2 LQKENI. The CDR3 is made up of 16 amino acids. The V gene lost 2 bases and the J gene lost 1 base, with 9 bases spanning the gap.

Only a few counts were recorded for this clone. The chain uses TRBV14 and TRBJ2-7; 8 positions match TRBD2. CDR3 length: 14 amino acids. CDR1 is SGHDN, CDR2 FVKESK, per germline. Trimming removed 4 bases from V and 3 bases from J; junction bases left unmatched: 5. The CDR3 region is CASSPAGGGYEQYF. The CDR3 nucleotides are TGTGCCAGCAGCCCGGCGGGAGGTGGCTACGAGCAGTACTTC.

The chain links TRBV25-1 to TRBJ1-3; 8 bases agree with TRBD1. The CDR3 contains 17 residues. V shed 3 bases and J 2 bases; nucleotides not matched to a gene: 9. The germline CDR1 and CDR2 sequences are MGHDK and SYGVNS. The CDR3: CASSEGQSRGPGNTIYF. DNA of the CDR3: TGTGCCAGCAGTGAGGGCCAGAGCAGGGGGCCTGGAAACACCATATATTTT.

The J gene is TRBJ1-6, the V gene TRBV18; D is ambiguous. Germline CDR1 reads KGHSH; CDR2 reads LQKENI. The CDR3 is made up of 16 amino acids. V lost 3 bases and J lost 0, with 9 bases in between. CDR3 nucleotide sequence: TGTGCCAGCTCACCCGTAACTAGCTCCTATAATTCACCCCTCCACTTT. As protein: CASSPVTSSYNSPLHF.

The chain links TRBV11-2 to TRBJ2-7; 8 nucleotides align to TRBD2. Germline assignment: CDR1 SGHAT and CDR2 FQNNGV. V dropped 2 bases and J dropped 2; count of bases not matched to a gene: 8. The CDR3 has 16 residues. CDR3 sequence (DNA): TGTGCCAGCAGCTTACTAGCGGGCACCTCAACCTACGAGCAGTACTTC. As protein: CASSLLAGTSTYEQYF.

J is TRBJ1-1 and V is TRBV6-2 or TRBV6-3; D unresolved. The CDR3 runs 15 residues. CDR1 is MNHEY, CDR2 SVGEGT, per germline. Trimming removed 4 bases from V and 6 bases from J, with 18 bases in between. CDR3 bases: TGTGCCAGCAGTTTACAAGGAGGGTTGCGTTCTGAAGCTTTCTTT. It translates to CASSLQGGLRSEAFF.

This chain joins TRBV3-1 (or the pseudogene TRBV3-2) and TRBJ1-3; no reliable D call. Germline V gene sequence: CDR1 LGHDT, CDR2 YNNKEL (reference sequence). The CDR3 is 17 amino acids. Trimming stripped 0 bases from V and 0 bases from J, with 12 bases between. The CDR3 DNA reads TGTGCCAGCAGCCAAGATAGTAGCCTTATCTCTGGAAACACCATATATTTT. Protein: CASSQDSSLISGNTIYF.

The chain uses TRBV7-3 and TRBJ2-2; 9 bases align to TRBD2. There are 16 residues in the CDR3. The trim removed 8 bases at V and 7 bases at J, leaving 14 bases unmatched. Germline V gene data show CDR1 as SGHTA and CDR2 as FQGTGA. Here the CDR3 reads CASGGGGRARDGELFF. In DNA, the CDR3 is TGTGCCAGCGGGGGAGGCGGGAGGGCCCGAGACGGGGAGCTGTTTTTT.

This clone came up once. CDR3 sequence (DNA): TGTGCCAGCGGGTTAGCGGGAGGCTACAATGAGCAGTTCTTC. This sequence encodes CASGLAGGYNEQFF. V and J are TRBV11-2 and TRBJ2-1, with 10 bases identical to TRBD2. CDR3 length equals 14 residues. Germline CDR1 and CDR2: SGHAT and FQNNGV. The V and J ends lost 8 bases and 3 bases, in that order; junction bases with no gene match: 4.

The chain links TRBV3-1 (or the pseudogene TRBV3-2) to TRBJ2-1; 8 nucleotides agree with TRBD2. Germline values: CDR1 LGHDT, CDR2 YNNKEL (reference sequence). The CDR3 consists of 15 residues. With V trimmed by 1 base and J by 4 bases, 3 bases remained unmatched. DNA for the CDR3: TGTGCCAGCAGCCAAGTACTAGCGGAATACAATGAGCAGTTCTTC. Encoded protein: CASSQVLAEYNEQFF.

CDR3 DNA: TGCGCCAGCAGCCGCGGGTGGACAGGGTTACTAGGGTACGAGCAGTACTTC. Its translation: CASSRGWTGLLGYEQYF. The chain uses TRBV4-3 and TRBJ2-7; TRBD1 agrees at 8 bases. This CDR3 comprises 17 residues. J was trimmed by 4 bases and V by 4 bases; bases with no gene match: 15. Germline-derived CDR1 and CDR2 are LGHNA and YSLEER.